This TCR beta chain was profiled in a study of graft-versus-host responses after intestinal transplantation. Study context: Multivisceral, liver-intestinal, or isolated intestinal grafts were transplanted into recipients. Anti-thymocyte globulin induction preceded two to three years of tacrolimus and steroid maintenance in all recipients.

The graft tissue was processed, and this released both intraepithelial and lamina propria lymphocytes. Measured with immunoSEQ multiplex PCR; TCRdb has only the in-frame clones, and not every one. The table lists 25,000 to 30,000 clones, around 83% of them singletons. Germline loops: CDR1 WSHSY, CDR2 SAAADI. Trimming shortened V by 9 bases and J by 4 bases, and 18 bases separated the two germline ends. The CDR3 spans 14 residues. Concerning this clone itself: Its target is not known.

Findings of the study overall: The recipient marrow held GvH clones, and some of them showed up first in ileum or blood. Circulating GvH clone levels at their peak were associated with HvG declines (early post-transplant).

This rearrangement joins TRBV10-2 to TRBJ1-2; the D gene is possibly TRBD1 (6 bases). The TCR originated in a human patient who received an intestinal transplant, so some T cells may come from the graft donor. Sequencing used ileum tissue, obtained 98 days after intestinal transplantation. For the CDR3, the DNA is TGCGCCAGTACGGACAGACTAGGGCTCTATGGCTACACCTTC. The encoded protein is CASTDRLGLYGYTF.